This T cell receptor (beta chain) was recorded in a study of CD8 T cells in Susac syndrome (dated by TCRdb to about 2019). About the full investigation: Whether CD8+ T cell activation and differentiation in Susac syndrome was antigen driven was tested using repertoire sequencing.

In the case of this clonotype: Its binding antigen is unknown. No quality values exist for individual bases; no much larger clone is one base distant.

Peripheral blood CD8+ and CD4+ T cells from healthy donors, Susac syndrome patients and multiple sclerosis patients were profiled by high-throughput TCR beta sequencing. The multiple sclerosis controls were treatment-naive patients whose relapsing-remitting disease, either stable or active, fulfilled the revised McDonald criteria. CD8+ TEMRA cells were enriched by FACS, while bulk CD8+ and CD4+ T cells were purified by magnetic negative isolation. Blood was drawn into EDTA tubes, processed within 24 hours, and PBMCs were isolated by density gradient centrifugation. PBMCs intended for TCR sequencing were cryopreserved in liquid nitrogen and thawed later in a water bath at 37 degrees C. Purity of sorted or isolated CD4+, CD8+ and CD8+ TEMRA cells was at least 90%. RNA was extracted using the RNeasy kit, and about 0.45 to 1 ug of the RNA was reverse transcribed with random hexamers. The immunoSEQ multiplex PCR assay, covering 54 Vbeta and 13 Jbeta segments, was used to amplify TCR beta CDR3 regions. PCR amplification bias was corrected by using a synthetic template baseline for primer optimization and computational correction. On the study's bioinformatics: Reads were annotated to V, D and J genes per IMGT and analyzed with immunoSEQ Analyzer, keeping only productive sequences. To calculate clonality, Shannon entropy was normalized by log2 of the number of productive unique sequences and then subtracted from one. For each patient and control, public and private clones were evaluated among the 100 most prevalent clones. Clones were defined as Susac-specific when absent from the healthy and MS cohorts, from roughly 1,100 published viral clones and from other ImmuneACCESS disease sequences. TCRdb reran the public reads through fastp at Q25 and MiXCR, keeping productive beta chains. Rows are combined by CDR3 protein, so each entry shows the most common genes and DNA. In this record, the V and J calls reflect TCRdb's handling and not the investigators' own analysis. For this sample there are 190,000 or so distinct CDR3 sequences; 90% to 95% appear just once. The biggest ten clones account for approximately 0.093% of the sample.

What the authors observed across the whole study: The number of individuals in the TCR sequencing and HLA analysis was recognized as being relatively small.

Per the germline V gene (reference sequence), DFQATT is the CDR1 and SNEGSKA is the CDR2. Trimming costs V 3 bases and J 0 bases, and their ends lie 9 bases apart. The CDR3, cysteine through phenylalanine, is 14 amino acids long. CDR3 DNA only is kept here, 42 bases in frame from base 1. The receptor comes from a human donor with multiple sclerosis. The rearrangement combines TRBV20-1 with TRBJ2-1; perhaps TRBD1 is the D gene, with 6 bases matching. The specimen sequenced was CD4+ T cells from PBMCs. The nucleotide sequence is TGCAGTGCTAGTAGGGGGAGCTCCTACAATGAGCAGTTCTTC. Its protein is CSASRGSSYNEQFF.